This T cell receptor beta chain is drawn from a study of cytomegalovirus exposure and HLA in healthy donors. Overall study findings and caveats: A list of about 180 TCR beta chains associated with cytomegalovirus was given. Most of the TCR beta V segments (in an earlier analysis) were productive either about 87% or about 30% of the time. The authors assumed roughly uniform sequencing depth across donors for presence/absence analyses.

This CDR3 contains 15 residues. With V trimmed by 1 base and J by 9 bases, 9 bases remained unmatched. From germline, CDR1 is MNHEY and CDR2 SMNVEV (reference sequence). Vbeta (60) and Jbeta (13) primers were used in the PCR. Per the study methods: A follow-up analysis tallied 70 million to 80 million unique TCR beta chains, about 11 million shared. TCRdb's table, derived via immunoSEQ multiplex PCR, lists solely in-frame clones and lacks some. The V and J calls and clone size were taken over from that table, and D and trimming were inferred from the DNA. The sample holds under 250,000 clones, around 77% seen once. A remark on this clone: Antigen unknown.

The receptor's source is a man aged 25 to 40 in good health and CMV-seronegative. Material: PBMCs. The V and J genes are TRBV27 and TRBJ2-7, with 10 bases aligning to TRBD2. CDR3 loop: CASSLYTSGAGRQYF. CDR3 bases: TGTGCCAGCAGTTTATATACTAGCGGGGCGGGTCGGCAGTACTTC.